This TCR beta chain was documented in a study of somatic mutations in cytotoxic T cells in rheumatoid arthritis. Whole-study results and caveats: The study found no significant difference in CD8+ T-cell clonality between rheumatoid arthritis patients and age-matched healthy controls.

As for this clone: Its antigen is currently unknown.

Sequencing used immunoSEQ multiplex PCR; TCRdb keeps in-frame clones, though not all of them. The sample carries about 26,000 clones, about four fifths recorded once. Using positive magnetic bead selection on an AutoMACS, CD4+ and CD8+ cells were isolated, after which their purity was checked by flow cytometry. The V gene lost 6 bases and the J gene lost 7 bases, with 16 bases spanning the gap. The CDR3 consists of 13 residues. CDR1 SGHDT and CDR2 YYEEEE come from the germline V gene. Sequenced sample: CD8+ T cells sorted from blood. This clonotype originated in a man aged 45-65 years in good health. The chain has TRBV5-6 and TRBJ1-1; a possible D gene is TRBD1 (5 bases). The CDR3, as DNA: TGTGCCAGCACCCAAGGGGCGGGGTTTGAAGCTTTCTTT. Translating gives CASTQGAGFEAFF.